The T cell receptor (beta chain) under discussion was sequenced for a study of beta chain features in type 1 diabetes. Findings and caveats of the study: A moderate, significant TCRB CDR3 shortening appeared in type 1 diabetes across four CD4+ subsets.

On this clone itself: No antigen is known for it.

The whole isolated RNA underwent reverse transcription, so sequencing captured expressed TCRB transcripts. The protocol was immunoSEQ multiplex PCR, while the TCRdb copy is restricted to in-frame clones and leaves out a portion. Of some 350,000 clones in the sample, approximately 13% were seen once. Germline values: CDR1 SGHDT, CDR2 YYEEEE. V shed 1 base and J shed 5 bases, with 15 bases lying between them. This CDR3 comprises 15 residues. This TCR came from a woman under 30 with type 1 diabetes. The gene calls are TRBV5-6 and TRBJ1-1, with a possible D match to TRBD1 (6 bases). Specimen: naive CD4+ T cells from blood. The CDR3 DNA follows: TGTGCCAGCAGCTTGTTTGAGGGGGTGTTTACTGAAGCTTTCTTT. This translates into CASSLFEGVFTEAFF.